Presented here are 2 T cell receptor beta chains from one specimen sequenced in a study of vaccination and CD4 T cells after COVID-19. CD4+ T cells that had been cultured provided DNA sequenced with the Oncomine TCR Beta short-read assay. A single record per CDR3 protein comes from TCRdb applying MiXCR to the PCR reads. Among more than 14,000 distinct CDR3 sequences listed, around 48% were seen once. Antigens for these TCRs are unknown. The treatment is: approximately nine-day PBMC culture with coronavirus spike peptide pools or control peptides (ViraFEST assay). Material for sequencing was CD4+ T cells from blood, cultured in vitro. The source is a human donor who had recovered from COVID-19.

The rearrangement joins TRBV28 to TRBJ2-5; TRBD1 aligns across 10 bases. Germline V gene data show CDR1 as MDHEN and CDR2 as SYDVKM. The CDR3 loop spans 16 amino acids. The V gene end was trimmed by 2 bases and the J gene end by 6 bases; junction bases not matched to a gene: 9. As DNA, the CDR3 is TGTGCCAGCAGTTTACCGGGGACAGGGGTCGGAAAGACCCAGTACTTC. Amino acid sequence: CASSLPGTGVGKTQYF.

This clonotype has just a few counts. This chain links TRBV7-2 with TRBJ1-1; D is unclear. The length of the CDR3 is 17 residues. The V gene's germline CDR1 is SGHTA and CDR2 FQGNSA. The ends were cut back, 5 bases at V and 0 bases at J, with 19 bases in the middle. CDR3 nucleotide sequence: TGTGCCAGCAGCCGATTACGGACGGAAGCCTTGAACACTGAAGCTTTCTTT. It encodes CASSRLRTEALNTEAFF.